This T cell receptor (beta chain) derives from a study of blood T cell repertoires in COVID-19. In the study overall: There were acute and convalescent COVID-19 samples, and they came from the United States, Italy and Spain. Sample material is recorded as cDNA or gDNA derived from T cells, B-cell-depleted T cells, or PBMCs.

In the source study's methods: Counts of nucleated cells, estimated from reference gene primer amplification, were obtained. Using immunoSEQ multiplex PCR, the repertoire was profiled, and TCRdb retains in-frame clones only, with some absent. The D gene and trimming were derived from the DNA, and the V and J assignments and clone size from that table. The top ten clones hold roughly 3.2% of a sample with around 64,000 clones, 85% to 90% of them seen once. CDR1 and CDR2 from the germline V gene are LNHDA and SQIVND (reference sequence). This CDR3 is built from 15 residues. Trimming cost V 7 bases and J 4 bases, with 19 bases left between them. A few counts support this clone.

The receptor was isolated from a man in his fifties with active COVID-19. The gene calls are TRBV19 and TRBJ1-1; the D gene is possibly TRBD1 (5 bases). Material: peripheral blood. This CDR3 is CASTRTGDRGTEAFF. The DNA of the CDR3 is TGTGCCAGTACTAGAACGGGGGATAGGGGCACTGAAGCTTTCTTT.